The rows below give T cell receptor beta chains drawn from one sample of a study of CD8+ T cells in alopecia areata. Only in-frame clones appear in the TCRdb table, and some are missing; sequencing was by immunoSEQ multiplex PCR. Among under 350,000 clones listed, more than 45% were seen once. The sequencing here drew on CD4+ T cells sorted from blood, taken at week 24, from a patient treated with tofacitinib. Receptors originate from a human donor with alopecia areata. Both conserved end residues are trimmed from each CDR3. Each record gives: clone size, J gene, CDR3 length, V gene, CDR3 protein. Clone sizes are given selectively: once, few, many, or a class where the clone is expanded.

- TRBJ1-5 10 TRBV30 AWGVGDQPQH
- TRBJ1-6 12 TRBV6-5 ASRRDVVGSPLH
- TRBJ2-3 15 TRBV5-4 ASSSRQTGGVVNTQY
few TRBJ2-7 13 TRBV7-8 ASSLVGRASYEQY
- TRBJ2-1 14 TRBV7-9 ASSLGLAGGHNEQF
- TRBJ1-5 11 TRBV7-2 ASSRTGNQPQH
- TRBJ1-2 11 TRBV25-1 ASTQEAFYGYT
few TRBJ2-5 12 TRBV7-2 ASSSGTAQETQY
- TRBJ2-3 14 TRBV5-4 ASSYWAGGAADTQY
few TRBJ2-1 6 TRBV29-1 SVVGQF
many TRBJ1-5 13 TRBV28 ASSWPTTSNQPQH
- TRBJ1-1 12 TRBV6-1 AAVTGGTNTEAF
- TRBJ2-3 13 TRBV5-4 ASSWTSGGPDTQY
- TRBJ2-1 14 TRBV19 ASSHRAGRLYNEQF
- TRBJ2-5 9 TRBV5-1 ASSSGETQY
- TRBJ2-7 12 TRBV5-4 ASSLEGPADEQY
many TRBJ1-1 13 TRBV10-3 AIKRGEAVNTEAF
- TRBJ2-6 14 TRBV7-8 ASSSSGASGANVLT
- TRBJ2-3 12 TRBV29-1 SVGVRTGADTQY
- TRBJ2-7 9 TRBV25-1 ASSEEPRQY
- TRBJ2-3 12 TRBV27 ASGQHQPGDTQY
many TRBJ2-6 13 TRBV5-1 ASSSATSGANVLT
few TRBJ2-7 13 TRBV27 ASNLGGSRVSEQY
- TRBJ1-5 13 TRBV9 ASSVSPDRGQPQH
- TRBJ1-1 12 TRBV10-3 AISESMENTEAF
- TRBJ2-7 12 TRBV2 ASSEGQGRNEQY
few TRBJ2-6 13 TRBV5-1 ASSLGQFGANVLT
- TRBJ1-1 11 TRBV30 AWSVREDSSAF
- TRBJ1-5 9 TRBV20-1 SARLGQPQH
- TRBJ2-3 14 TRBV7-2 ASTLAGAFSTDTQY
- TRBJ2-6 14 TRBV9 ASSVGVGSGANVLT
- TRBJ1-3 13 TRBV7-9 ASSLSHGTGNTIY
- TRBJ2-3 11 TRBV27 ASTGGDTDTQY
few TRBJ2-7 12 TRBV27 ASSLRGQSYEQY
- TRBJ1-6 12 TRBV2 ASSERGGLSPLH
- TRBJ2-2 11 TRBV7-9 ASSLPGTGELF
- TRBJ2-1 11 TRBV7-2 ASSLGLLNEQF
- TRBJ2-5 13 TRBV7-8 ASSLSSGVLETQY
few TRBJ2-3 12 TRBV7-2 ASSRPFSGGALY
- TRBJ2-7 10 TRBV4-2 ASGPTGYEQY